The 26 T cell receptor beta chains reported below all come from one sample, sequenced in a study of vaccination and CD4 T cells after COVID-19. The treatment: roughly 11-day PBMC culture with coronavirus spike peptide pools or control peptides (ViraFEST assay). These receptors' targets are unknown. Scientists ran DNA taken from cultured CD4+ T cells through the Oncomine TCR Beta short-read assay for sequencing. TCRdb reprocessed the PCR reads with MiXCR, giving one entry per CDR3 protein. The table lists more than 9,500 distinct CDR3 sequences, about 70% of them singletons. Sequencing was carried out using CD4+ T cells from blood, cultured in vitro. The source of these receptors is a human donor who had recovered from COVID-19.

The V call is TRBV12-3 or TRBV12-4, the J call TRBJ1-5, with a tentative D call TRBD1 (6 bases). The CDR3 has 14 residues. With 5 bases removed from V and 6 bases from J, the gap between germline ends came to 14 bases. CDR3 nucleotide sequence: TGTGCCAGCAGTCCCAAGTCAGGGGTTCAGCCCCAGCATTTT. As protein: CASSPKSGVQPQHF.

This clonotype was detected a few times. The chain uses TRBV19 and TRBJ1-1; 7 bases match TRBD1. Germline V lookup: CDR1 LNHDA, CDR2 SQIVND (reference sequence). This CDR3 has 16 amino acids. Trimming removed 5 bases from V and 5 bases from J; junction bases left unmatched: 14. CDR3 residues: CASSVTGSRLATEAFF. DNA for the CDR3: TGTGCCAGTAGTGTGACAGGGTCGCGTCTGGCGACTGAAGCTTTCTTT.

The chain has TRBV24-1 and TRBJ2-2; D uncertain. Trimming left V 10 bases short and J 3 bases short, with 11 bases between. Germline loops: CDR1 KGHDR, CDR2 SFDVKD. The CDR3 has 13 residues. Here the CDR3 DNA reads TGTGCCACTTTAGGACCCTACACCGGGGAGCTGTTTTTT. Protein sequence: CATLGPYTGELFF.

This chain connects TRBV27 to TRBJ2-7; TRBD1 aligns across 11 bases. Germline values: CDR1 MNHEY, CDR2 SMNVEV (reference sequence). With V trimmed by 6 bases and J by 2 bases, 6 bases remained unmatched. This CDR3 spans 15 amino acids. The CDR3 region is CASSRGTGGTYEQYF. CDR3 DNA: TGTGCCAGCAGCCGAGGGACAGGGGGGACCTACGAGCAGTACTTC.

This clonotype was observed a single time. The rearrangement joins TRBV30 to TRBJ1-4; D is undetermined. Germline CDR1 GTSNPN, CDR2 SVGIG (reference sequence). The CDR3 is 12 residues long. Deletions cut 0 bases from V and 12 bases from J, with 11 bases between. The CDR3 loop is CAWSVLKEELFF. The CDR3 DNA follows: TGTGCCTGGAGTGTACTAAAGGAAGAACTGTTTTTT.

The gene calls are TRBV6-1 and TRBJ1-1; tentatively, D is TRBD1 (6 bases). The CDR3 has 13 residues. V lost 11 bases to trimming and J lost 3 bases, with 16 bases between them. Germline CDR1 MNHNS, CDR2 SASEGT. The CDR3 DNA reads as TGTGCCTGTTTCAGGGGAGTCCACACTGAAGCTTTCTTT. Amino acid sequence: CACFRGVHTEAFF.

This sequence joins TRBV6-1 and TRBJ2-2; 7 bases agree with TRBD1. The germline V gene has CDR1 MNHNS and CDR2 SASEGT. Trimming cost V 7 bases and J 5 bases; bases outside gene matches: 7. This CDR3 region has 14 residues. The CDR3 reads CASTNRGLTGELFF. The CDR3 bases are TGTGCCAGCACCAACAGGGGTTTGACCGGGGAGCTGTTTTTT.

The chain employs TRBV19 and TRBJ2-1; no reliable D call. Germline V gives CDR1 LNHDA, CDR2 SQIVND (reference sequence). The CDR3 is made up of 15 amino acids. Deletions cut 5 bases from V and 0 bases from J, with 11 bases between. The CDR3 nucleotides are TGTGCCAGTAGTCCCGACCTGGGCTCCTACAATGAGCAGTTCTTC. As protein: CASSPDLGSYNEQFF.

V and J are TRBV11-2 and TRBJ2-5; the D gene could be TRBD1 or TRBD2 (5 bases each). This CDR3 comprises 16 residues. Germline CDR1 and CDR2: SGHAT and FQNNGV. The V and J ends lost 6 bases and 4 bases respectively, with 21 bases between them. CDR3 in DNA: TGTGCCAGCAGTTATTTAATACAGCGTGGGGGAGAGACCCAGTACTTC. It codes for CASSYLIQRGGETQYF.

The rearrangement links TRBV6-2 or TRBV6-3 to TRBJ2-1, with 7 nucleotides matching TRBD2. The CDR3 contains 17 residues. V dropped 6 bases and J dropped 0; count of bases not matched to a gene: 11. The germline V gene has CDR1 MNHEY and CDR2 SVGEGT. The CDR3, as DNA: TGTGCCAGCAGCCTCCCCGGGGGGTCGAGCTCCTACAATGAGCAGTTCTTC. It codes for CASSLPGGSSSYNEQFF.

V gene TRBV6-2 or TRBV6-3 combines with J gene TRBJ1-2; weak D call: TRBD1 (6 bases). Trimming pared 8 bases from V and 7 bases from J, leaving 20 bases between. The germline gives CDR1 MNHEY, CDR2 SVGEGT. The CDR3 totals 14 residues. The chain's CDR3 is CASREEGGALGYTF. CDR3 sequence (DNA): TGTGCCAGCCGCGAAGAGGGGGGGGCGCTTGGCTACACCTTC.

This rearrangement joins TRBV5-1 to TRBJ1-6; D remains unclear. The V gene's germline CDR1 is SGHRS and CDR2 YFSETQ. This CDR3 region has 13 residues. Trimming took off 3 bases at V and 8 bases at J, with 9 bases between the two ends. The CDR3 sequence: CASSWAGDSPLHF. CDR3 DNA sequence: TGCGCCAGCAGCTGGGCCGGGGATTCACCCCTCCACTTT.

In this sample, this clonotype is medium-sized. V and J are TRBV28 and TRBJ1-1; TRBD1 might be the D (5 bases). The length of the CDR3 is 16 residues. CDR1 is MDHEN, CDR2 SYDVKM, per germline. Trimming took 4 bases from V and 4 from J, leaving 19 bases between them. The CDR3 protein is CASSWGGGRGGTEAFF. CDR3 DNA sequence: TGTGCCAGCAGTTGGGGGGGAGGCAGAGGCGGCACTGAAGCTTTCTTT.

The chain couples TRBV2 to TRBJ2-2; possibly TRBD2 for D (6 bases). This CDR3 comprises 15 residues. V was trimmed by 6 bases and J by 0 bases, leaving 11 bases between them. The germline gives CDR1 SNHLY, CDR2 FYNNEI. CDR3 region: CASSRTTANTGELFF. The CDR3 bases are TGTGCCAGCAGCCGGACTACCGCGAACACCGGGGAGCTGTTTTTT.

This clonotype was seen more than once but under ten times. The chain has TRBV6-1 and TRBJ1-2, with TRBD1 as a possible D gene (6 bases). Germline V gene sequence: CDR1 MNHNS, CDR2 SASEGT. The CDR3 consists of 14 residues. V shed 4 bases and J shed 7 bases, with 16 bases lying between them. The CDR3, as DNA: TGTGCCAGCAGTGCCGGGACACCGGTGTTTGGCTACACCTTC. This sequence encodes CASSAGTPVFGYTF.

The J gene is TRBJ2-4, the V gene TRBV7-2; 12 nucleotides line up with TRBD2. The CDR3 contains 15 residues. Losses at the gene ends were 7 bases for V and 8 bases for J; bases not matched to a gene: 9. Per germline, CDR1 SGHTA and CDR2 FQGNSA. CDR3 protein: CASTERLAGDDIQYF. In DNA, the CDR3 is TGTGCCAGCACCGAAAGACTAGCGGGAGATGACATTCAGTACTTC.

This clonotype was counted only a few times. V and J are TRBV7-8 and TRBJ1-3; D is undetermined. V was shortened by 5 bases and J by 8 bases, with 10 bases between the two germline ends. Per germline, CDR1 SGHVS and CDR2 FQNEAQ. The CDR3 consists of 12 residues. The CDR3 DNA reads TGTGCCAGCAGCCAAATGGGGTACACCATATATTTT. This gives the protein CASSQMGYTIYF. Together with reference TRBV7-8 and TRBJ1-3, the CDR3 gives the full variable domain: GAGVSQSPRYKVAKRGQDVALRCDPISGHVSLFWYQQALGQGPEFLTYFQNEAQLDKSGLPSDRFFAERPEGSVSTLKIQRTQQEDSAVYLCASSQMGYTIYFGEGSWLTVV.

The chain recombines TRBV6-1 with TRBJ1-1, with 7 nucleotides matching TRBD1. In germline, CDR1 is MNHNS, CDR2 SASEGT. The CDR3 loop spans 13 amino acids. Trimming removed 5 bases from V and 4 bases from J; junction bases left unmatched: 4. CDR3 protein: CASSPDRATEAFF. CDR3 sequence (DNA): TGTGCCAGCAGTCCAGACAGGGCCACTGAAGCTTTCTTT.

This chain joins TRBV11-2 and TRBJ1-3; TRBD1 is a possible D gene (5 bases). V lost 5 bases and J lost 4, with 9 bases in between. This CDR3 region has 13 residues. The germline V gene has CDR1 SGHAT and CDR2 FQNNGV. CDR3 loop: CASSPRGGNTIYF. The CDR3, as DNA: TGTGCCAGCAGCCCCCGGGGCGGAAACACCATATATTTT.

A few counts support this clonotype. The CDR3 DNA is TGTGCCAGCAGTTCAGGGGGCGCAGGGACTAATCAGCCCCAGCATTTT. Translating it yields CASSSGGAGTNQPQHF. V is TRBV6-2 or TRBV6-3 and J is TRBJ1-5; 8 nucleotides agree with TRBD1. The junction had 9 bases not matched to a gene; V was cut back by 4 bases and J by 4 bases. Germline loops: CDR1 MNHEY, CDR2 SVGEGT. There are 16 residues in the CDR3.

Worth noting for this clonotype: A read error may produce the germline difference seen at one junction end. V and J are TRBV7-2 and TRBJ1-5; a weak D match, TRBD1 (5 bases). CDR1 is SGHTA and CDR2 is FQGNSA in the germline V gene. The CDR3 is 15 amino acids. The CDR3 DNA sequence: TGTGCCGGCAGCTTAGAGAGACAGAGCAATCAGCCCCAGCATTTT. Its protein product is CAGSLERQSNQPQHF.

The V call is TRBV12-3 or TRBV12-4, the J call TRBJ2-3, with 7 bases fitting TRBD2. CDR3 size: 13 residues. V was clipped by 5 bases and J by 7 bases; unmatched bases: 6. CDR3 region: CASSVTSIHTQYF. For the CDR3, the DNA is TGTGCCAGCAGTGTGACTAGCATTCATACGCAGTATTTT.

Relative to its sample, this clonotype is medium-sized. The chain joins TRBV25-1 to TRBJ2-3, with TRBD1 identical over 10 bases. The germline gives CDR1 MGHDK, CDR2 SYGVNS. This CDR3 has 16 residues. Trimming cost V 3 bases and J 4 bases; bases outside gene matches: 7. CDR3 bases: TGTGCCAGCAGTGATCGGGGGGGACAGGGGCCAGATACGCAGTATTTT. Its protein product is CASSDRGGQGPDTQYF. The full variable domain, rest sourced from reference TRBV25-1 and TRBJ2-3, is EADIYQTPRYLVIGTGKKITLECSQTMGHDKMYWYQQDPGMELHLIHYSYGVNSTEKGDLSSESTVSRIRTEHFPLTLESARPSHTSQYLCASSDRGGQGPDTQYFGPGTRLTVL.

This chain links TRBV5-6 with TRBJ1-2, with no clear D. Germline CDR1 and CDR2: SGHDT and YYEEEE. This CDR3 has 14 amino acids. V was pared by 0 bases and J by 5 bases, with 11 bases between. The CDR3 loop reads CASSLVAPRYGYTF. CDR3 nucleotides: TGTGCCAGCAGCTTGGTGGCACCCCGGTATGGCTACACCTTC.

The table lists this clonotype with a count of one. The chain recombines TRBV27 with TRBJ2-5; 8 nucleotides line up with TRBD2. V was clipped by 6 bases and J by 3 bases; unmatched bases: 15. Germline CDR1 is MNHEY and CDR2 is SMNVEV (reference sequence). The CDR3 is 17 residues long. CDR3 amino acids: CASRTLGLAGSKETQYF. CDR3 DNA: TGTGCCAGCAGGACCCTGGGGCTAGCGGGCTCAAAAGAGACCCAGTACTTC.

The chain uses TRBV6-5 and TRBJ2-7; TRBD2 aligns across 8 bases. Trimming at V came to 0 bases and at J to 4 bases, leaving 11 bases not matched to a gene. Germline V gives CDR1 MNHEY, CDR2 SVGAGI. This CDR3 region has 17 residues. In DNA form, the CDR3 reads TGTGCCAGCAGTTACTCGTTTGGGGCGGGGGGATTTTACGAGCAGTACTTC. This encodes CASSYSFGAGGFYEQYF.